The 5 T cell receptor beta chains given below trace back to one sample, sequenced in a study of blood T cell repertoires in COVID-19. The repertoire was sequenced with immunoSEQ multiplex PCR; TCRdb's copy has only in-frame clones and lacks some. The sample consists of about 140,000 clones, around 90% of them appearing once. The sample was peripheral blood. The receptors were gathered from a man between 60 and 75 years old with active or convalescent COVID-19.

The V and J genes are TRBV7-3 and TRBJ1-3; D not certain. Looked up from germline, CDR1 is SGHTA and CDR2 is FQGTGA. The V gene lost 5 bases and the J gene lost 2 bases, with 7 bases spanning the gap. The length of the CDR3 is 13 residues. The DNA for the CDR3 is TGTGCCAGCAGCCCCCAAACTGGAAACACCATATATTTT. Translated, it gives CASSPQTGNTIYF.

This chain links TRBV11-3 with TRBJ2-7; D is unclear. The CDR3 is 13 amino acids. V gave up 2 bases and J gave up 5 bases, with 10 bases separating them. The V gene's germline CDR1 is SGHNT and CDR2 YENEEA. CDR3: CASSLSPRDEQYF. As DNA, the CDR3 is TGTGCCAGCAGCTTATCCCCTCGGGACGAGCAGTACTTC.

This sequence joins TRBV6-5 and TRBJ2-5, with 7 bases lining up with TRBD2. CDR1 MNHEY and CDR2 SVGAGI come from the germline V gene. J lost 4 bases, V lost 2 bases, and 1 base had no gene match. This CDR3 is 13 amino acids long. CDR3 DNA sequence: TGTGCCAGCAGTTACCCGGGAGGAGAGACCCAGTACTTC. It encodes CASSYPGGETQYF.

The genes are TRBV4-3 and TRBJ1-5; TRBD1 agrees at 7 bases. V shed 5 bases and J 7 bases; nucleotides not matched to a gene: 8. CDR3 size: 14 residues. Germline V CDR1 and CDR2: LGHNA, YSLEER. This chain's CDR3 is CASSARQGGQPQHF. The CDR3 DNA follows: TGCGCCAGCAGCGCCCGACAGGGAGGCCAGCCCCAGCATTTT.

The chain couples TRBV6-5 to TRBJ2-7, with 8 bases identical to TRBD1. The germline gives CDR1 MNHEY, CDR2 SVGAGI. This CDR3 is built from 15 residues. V gave up 6 bases and J gave up 5 bases; unmatched junction bases: 12. The CDR3 region is CASRPRAGGTNEQYF. The CDR3 DNA reads TGTGCCAGCAGACCCAGGGCAGGGGGCACTAACGAGCAGTACTTC.